Below, one TCR beta chain is given with its context. TCRdb keeps only in-frame clones here, not all; method: immunoSEQ multiplex PCR. The table lists around 180,000 clones, roughly nine tenths of them singletons, with about 2.2% in the top ten. This sample stems from a study of blood T cell repertoires in COVID-19. This CDR3 region has 17 residues. Cohorts were based on clinical histories the participants reported. What was sequenced was PBMCs or T cells enriched from blood (not recorded which). This receptor was obtained from a woman aged 40-49 years with acute COVID-19. The chain carries TRBV21-1 and TRBJ1-4; TRBD1, the table's D call, was not compared with the DNA. TRBV21-1 is classified as a pseudogene. CDR3 nucleotides: TGTGCCAGCAGCAAAGTAAGTCCTGGGACAGCTAATGAAAAACTGTTTTTT. As protein: CASSKVSPGTANEKLFF.